These T cell receptor beta chains were read from a single sample in a study of beta chain features in type 1 diabetes. Assay used: immunoSEQ multiplex PCR; TCRdb lists only in-frame clones, some missing. The table lists some 360,000 clones, around 20% of them singletons, with 0.044% in the top ten. Sequencing was done on a sample of naive CD4+ T cells from blood. These receptors came from a woman aged 18-29 years in good health. CDR3s include the opening cysteine and the closing phenylalanine or tryptophan. Each record gives: D gene, clone size, J gene, V gene, CDR3 DNA, CDR3 protein. The D gene is left open where the match is weak. Size is omitted from some rows. Given values are once, few, many or a class for expanded clones.

TRBD2	few	TRBJ2-3	TRBV2	TGTGCCAGCAGCCGTGGGACTATACTCACAGATACGCAGTATTTT	CASSRGTILTDTQYF
NA	few	TRBJ1-4	TRBV4-1	TGCGCCAGCAGCCAAGAGACAGCTTTTGCAACTAATGAAAAACTGTTTTTT	CASSQETAFATNEKLFF
TRBD2	few	TRBJ2-1	TRBV6-6	TGTGCCAGCATCTATATAGCGGGAGGGAGTGAGCAGTTCTTC	CASIYIAGGSEQFF
NA	few	TRBJ2-7	TRBV9	TGTGCCAGCAGCCGGGACACCTACGAGCAGTACTTC	CASSRDTYEQYF
TRBD2	NA	TRBJ2-5	TRBV27	TGTGCCAGCAGGACATTAGCGGGGGGGAGGGGGCGGACCCAGTACTTC	CASRTLAGGRGRTQYF
TRBD1	NA	TRBJ2-5	TRBV25-1	TGTGCCAGCAGTGAATTCGGGTCCGGGACAGGCCTTATGGAGACCCAGTACTTC	CASSEFGSGTGLMETQYF
NA	NA	TRBJ1-1	TRBV30	TGTGCCTGGAGTCGGGGGAGGACCTACCTAACGATGAACACTGAAGCTTTCTTT	CAWSRGRTYLTMNTEAFF
TRBD2	NA	TRBJ2-1	TRBV7-2	TGTGCCAGCAGCTTTCCGGGACTAGCGGGAATGAGCTCCTACAATGAGCAGTTCTTC	CASSFPGLAGMSSYNEQFF
TRBD2	NA	TRBJ2-5	TRBV5-1	TGCGCCAGCAGAGAGGGAGGGCACCAAGAGACCCAGTACTTC	CASREGGHQETQYF
TRBD2	few	TRBJ2-1	TRBV5-1	TGCGCCAGCAGCGCGGGACTAGCGTTATCGAATGAGCAGTTCTTC	CASSAGLALSNEQFF
TRBD1	NA	TRBJ2-7	TRBV10-2	TGCGCCAGCAGCTCGACAGGGGGGGTGGCCTACGAGCAGTACTTC	CASSSTGGVAYEQYF
NA	NA	TRBJ1-2	TRBV30	TGTGCCTGGATCGGGGGAATGAGGCTCTATGGCTACACCTTC	CAWIGGMRLYGYTF
TRBD1	NA	TRBJ2-3	TRBV5-1	TGCGCCAGCAGTCCAATGACAGGGGTTGCAGATACGCAGTATTTT	CASSPMTGVADTQYF
NA	NA	TRBJ2-3	TRBV29-1	TGCAGCGGCATGGCAGGTCGTGTAGATACGCAGTATTTT	CSGMAGRVDTQYF
TRBD1	NA	TRBJ2-2	TRBV29-1	TGCAGCGTAAGACAGGGGGCGGTCACCGGGGAGCTGTTTTTT	CSVRQGAVTGELFF
NA	NA	TRBJ2-4	TRBV9	TGTGCCAGCAGCGTAGGACAAGCCAAAAACATTCAGTACTTC	CASSVGQAKNIQYF
TRBD1	few	TRBJ2-5	TRBV11-3	TGTGCCAGCAGACCTCGCCCCGGACAGGGAGAAGAGACCCAGTACTTC	CASRPRPGQGEETQYF
NA	NA	TRBJ2-5	TRBV18	TGTGCCAGCTCACCCCTGCCCGGGGGCCAAGAGACCCAGTACTTC	CASSPLPGGQETQYF
TRBD2	NA	TRBJ2-7	TRBV29-1	TGCAGCGTCGCCACTACTAGCGGGAGCCAAGAGCAGTACTTC	CSVATTSGSQEQYF
NA	few	TRBJ1-1	TRBV29-1	TGCAGCGGCTCGCATACTACAAACACTGAAGCTTTCTTT	CSGSHTTNTEAFF
NA	NA	TRBJ2-3	TRBV4-1	TGCGCCAGCAGCCAGAGCAGCACAGATACGCAGTATTTT	CASSQSSTDTQYF
NA	NA	TRBJ2-6	TRBV30	TGTGCCTGGAGGATCCCCAGGGGTGGCAACGTCCTGACTTTC	CAWRIPRGGNVLTF
NA	few	TRBJ2-3	TRBV5-1	TGCGCCAGCAGCCCGCAGGCGAGTCCCGGTCCTCCGATGCAGTATTTT	CASSPQASPGPPMQYF
NA	NA	TRBJ1-2	TRBV6-6	TGTGCCAGCGAGTCCACAGGCTCCTTGGAAGGCTACACCTTC	CASESTGSLEGYTF
TRBD2	NA	TRBJ2-1	TRBV12-5	TGTGCTAGTGGTCCCGTAGCGGGAGGCAGCTCCTACAATGAGCAGTTCTTC	CASGPVAGGSSYNEQFF
NA	few	TRBJ2-6	TRBV30	TGTGCCTCCCTCTCTGGGGCCAACGTCCTGACTTTC	CASLSGANVLTF
NA	few	TRBJ2-7	TRBV10-3	TGTGCCATCACCCCTCGCGTCGACAGCTACGAGCAGTACTTC	CAITPRVDSYEQYF
NA	NA	TRBJ2-1	TRBV9	TGTGCCAGCAGCAGACAGAACAATGAGCAGTTCTTC	CASSRQNNEQFF
NA	few	TRBJ2-5	TRBV5-4	TGTGCCAGCAGCTTGAGAGGGAGTACGGAGACCCAGTACTTC	CASSLRGSTETQYF
TRBD2	few	TRBJ2-7	TRBV4-2	TGTGCCAGCAGCCATGGAGTTACGCGCGGGGGGGCCGATGAGCAGTACTTC	CASSHGVTRGGADEQYF
TRBD2	few	TRBJ2-5	TRBV7-3	TGTGCCAGCAGCTTAAACCCTAGCGGGGAGGGTGAGACCCAGTACTTC	CASSLNPSGEGETQYF
TRBD1	NA	TRBJ1-1	TRBV5-1	TGCGCCAGCAGCGGGACAGGGGTAATAACTGAAGCTTTCTTT	CASSGTGVITEAFF
NA	NA	TRBJ2-7	TRBV20-1	TGCAGTGCTAGTCCCGGGCAGTACTTC	CSASPGQYF
NA	NA	TRBJ1-6	TRBV6-5	TGTGCCAGCAGCCTACAGGGAATTAAATCACCCCTCCACTTT	CASSLQGIKSPLHF
TRBD2	NA	TRBJ2-1	TRBV30	TGTGCCTGGACCGGGACTAGCGGGACCAATGAGCAGTTCTTC	CAWTGTSGTNEQFF
TRBD1	few	TRBJ1-2	TRBV7-9	TGTGCCAGCAGCCCAAGCGGGGACAGGGGACGCTTC	CASSPSGDRGRF
TRBD1	NA	TRBJ1-1	TRBV2	TGTGCCAGCAGTGAACGACAGGGGTACACTGAAGCTTTCTTT	CASSERQGYTEAFF
TRBD1	few	TRBJ1-2	TRBV5-6	TGTGCCAGCAGAAGGACAGGGGGCAACTATGGCTACACCTTC	CASRRTGGNYGYTF
TRBD2	NA	TRBJ2-7	TRBV7-2	TGTGCCAGCAGGCAAGGACTAGCGAACTCCTACGAGCAGTACTTC	CASRQGLANSYEQYF
NA	NA	TRBJ2-1	TRBV11-3	TGTGCCAGCAGCTTCGACTCCAACAATGAGCAGTTCTTC	CASSFDSNNEQFF
NA	NA	TRBJ1-6	TRBV5-4	TGTGCCAGCAGCGTAGACGGGGGAAATTCACCCCTCCACTTT	CASSVDGGNSPLHF
NA	NA	TRBJ2-1	TRBV5-1	TGCGCCAGCAGCTTTCTAGCGACAGAGCAAAATGAGCAGTTCTTC	CASSFLATEQNEQFF
NA	NA	TRBJ1-1	TRBV7-9	TGTGCCAGCAGCTCGTTCCTACAGAGAGCTTTCTTT	CASSSFLQRAFF
NA	few	TRBJ1-1	TRBV29-1	TGCAGCGTTGAATTACCGACCAGGGGCACTGAAGCTTTCTTT	CSVELPTRGTEAFF
TRBD1	few	TRBJ2-3	TRBV7-2	TGTGCCAGCAGCTACGCCGGGACAGGGATAGATACGCAGTATTTT	CASSYAGTGIDTQYF
NA	few	TRBJ2-7	TRBV25-1	TGTGCCAGCAGTGAAAGGGGAAGCTACGAGCAGTACTTC	CASSERGSYEQYF
NA	NA	TRBJ1-3	TRBV11-2	TGTGCCAGCAGCTTACAAGAGGTTCCTGGAAACACCATATATTTT	CASSLQEVPGNTIYF